Shown below are 21 T cell receptor beta chains from a single sample sequenced in a study of shared clonotypes between healthy human individuals. The naive CD8 subset, CD45RO-negative cells positively selected for CCR7, excluded terminally differentiated effector memory CD45RA+ cells. TCRdb's copy holds only in-frame clones and misses some; the assay was immunoSEQ multiplex PCR. The table shows some 2,000,000 clones, with approximately 94% occurring only once. Specimen: naive CD8+ T cells sorted from blood. The receptor set was obtained from a man in his late teens or twenties in good health.

The chain uses TRBV7-8 and TRBJ1-4; a possible D gene is TRBD1 (6 bases). This CDR3 is built from 14 residues. V was pared by 5 bases and J by 4 bases, with 11 bases between. Germline lookup yields CDR1 SGHVS and CDR2 FQNEAQ. CDR3 nucleotides: TGTGCCAGCAGCCCCCCAGGGGATAATGAAAAACTGTTTTTT. It is translated as CASSPPGDNEKLFF.

J is TRBJ2-7 and V is TRBV4-1; D unclear. Trimming shortened V by 3 bases and J by 0 bases, and 12 bases separated the two germline ends. Germline V lookup: CDR1 MGHRA, CDR2 YSYEKL. This CDR3 contains 15 residues. The CDR3 protein is CASSHGAASSYEQYF. CDR3 DNA sequence: TGCGCCAGCAGCCATGGCGCGGCTAGCTCCTACGAGCAGTACTTC.

V is TRBV11-2 and J is TRBJ1-2, with 11 bases matching TRBD1. CDR1 SGHAT and CDR2 FQNNGV come from the germline V gene. After removal of 5 bases from V and 3 bases from J, the junction contained 8 bases not matched to a gene. There are 16 residues in the CDR3. Here the CDR3 reads CASSPRTGGDDYGYTF. The CDR3 DNA reads as TGTGCCAGCAGCCCTCGGACAGGGGGCGATGACTATGGCTACACCTTC.

A word on this clone: Distinct nucleotide sequences in the sample also encode this CDR3. The chain is built from TRBV7-9 and TRBJ1-1; D perhaps matches TRBD1 (6 bases). Looked up from germline, CDR1 is SEHNR and CDR2 is FQNEAQ (reference sequence). Trimming stripped 5 bases from V and 1 base from J, with 8 bases between. The CDR3 extends over 13 amino acids. CDR3 nucleotides: TGTGCCAGCAGCCAGACAGGGAACACTGAAGCTTTCTTT. This sequence encodes CASSQTGNTEAFF.

The rearrangement joins TRBV7-2 to TRBJ1-1; D ambiguous. Germline values: CDR1 SGHTA, CDR2 FQGNSA. V was cut by 2 bases and J by 1 base, with 11 bases left in between. The CDR3 length is 15 residues. The CDR3 loop reads CASSLPAEKNTEAFF. CDR3 in DNA: TGTGCCAGCAGCTTACCGGCAGAGAAGAACACTGAAGCTTTCTTT.

The CDR3 DNA sequence: TGTGCCAGCACCCCCCGGGGGGCCGAAAACTTAAAGCATTTT. Its protein is CASTPRGAENLKHF. The genes are TRBV28 and TRBJ1-5; a weak D match, TRBD1 (6 bases). V lost 7 bases to trimming and J lost 14 bases, with 24 bases between them. Germline V gene lookup returns CDR1 MDHEN and CDR2 SYDVKM. The CDR3 consists of 14 residues.

The rearrangement links TRBV27 to TRBJ2-5, with 10 positions matching TRBD1. This CDR3 has 15 amino acids. Germline V lookup: CDR1 MNHEY, CDR2 SMNVEV (reference sequence). V shed 4 bases and J 5 bases; nucleotides not matched to a gene: 7. Written as DNA, the CDR3 is TGTGCCAGCAGTTCCTTGACAGGGGGCGCGGAGACCCAGTACTTC. It codes for CASSSLTGGAETQYF.

This chain links TRBV6-5 with TRBJ1-1; D is undetermined. The CDR3 runs to 13 residues. V was cut by 3 bases and J by 2 bases, with 7 bases left in between. Per germline, CDR1 MNHEY and CDR2 SVGAGI. This chain's CDR3 is CASSYNHNTEAFF. The CDR3 coding sequence is TGTGCCAGCAGTTATAATCATAACACTGAAGCTTTCTTT.

V gene TRBV4-3 combines with J gene TRBJ2-1, with 12 positions matching TRBD2. V lost 0 bases, J lost 8 bases, and 8 bases stayed unmatched. The CDR3 length is 17 residues. Germline CDR1 is LGHNA and CDR2 is YSLEER. The DNA for the CDR3 is TGCGCCAGCAGCCAAGACACGACTAGCGGGAGTTGGGATGAGCAGTTCTTC. Amino acid sequence: CASSQDTTSGSWDEQFF.

This clone showed up just once. This sequence joins TRBV15 and TRBJ2-7, with unresolved D. The CDR3 consists of 13 residues. In germline, CDR1 is LNHNV, CDR2 YYDKDF (reference sequence). Trimming shortened V by 0 bases and J by 5 bases, and 8 bases separated the two germline ends. CDR3 amino acids: CATSRDWVNEQYF. CDR3 nucleotide sequence: TGTGCCACCAGCAGAGATTGGGTTAACGAGCAGTACTTC.

V and J are TRBV10-3 and TRBJ1-2, with 9 bases fitting TRBD1. CDR1 is ENHRY and CDR2 is SYGVKD in the germline V gene. This CDR3 has 16 residues. V shed 2 bases and J 1 base; nucleotides not matched to a gene: 5. CDR3 nucleotide sequence: TGTGCCATCAGTGAGCCCAACAGGGGGCATAACTATGGCTACACCTTC. Encoded protein: CAISEPNRGHNYGYTF.

The chain couples TRBV2 to TRBJ2-1, with 9 nucleotides matching TRBD1. This CDR3 is 16 amino acids long. Trimming at V came to 5 bases and at J to 5 bases, leaving 10 bases not matched to a gene. Germline CDR1 and CDR2: SNHLY and FYNNEI. The CDR3 protein is CASSRADRGINNEQFF. The CDR3, as DNA: TGTGCCAGCAGTCGCGCGGACAGGGGAATCAACAATGAGCAGTTCTTC.

The chain employs TRBV7-2 and TRBJ2-5; possibly TRBD2 for D (5 bases). Trimming shortened V by 5 bases and J by 1 base, and 14 bases separated the two germline ends. The CDR3 has 15 amino acids. Looked up from germline, CDR1 is SGHTA and CDR2 is FQGNSA. The CDR3 coding sequence is TGTGCCAGCAGCCCCAGAGGGTGGTTCCAAGAGACCCAGTACTTC. This gives the protein CASSPRGWFQETQYF.

This chain joins TRBV6-1 and TRBJ1-4, with D possibly matching TRBD1 (5 bases). Germline values: CDR1 MNHNS, CDR2 SASEGT. The CDR3 sequence is 14 residues long. Trimming left V 5 bases short and J 8 bases short, with 15 bases between. CDR3 in amino acids: CASSTQGSQEKLFF. Written as DNA, the CDR3 is TGTGCCAGCAGTACTCAGGGTTCTCAGGAAAAACTGTTTTTT.

The chain joins TRBV4-1 to TRBJ2-2; 10 nucleotides agree with TRBD1. V lost 5 bases, J lost 7 bases, and 10 bases stayed unmatched. This CDR3 has 16 residues. Germline V gene sequence: CDR1 MGHRA, CDR2 YSYEKL. In DNA, the CDR3 is TGCGCCAGCAGCATCAGGGACAGGGGTAGGGGCGGGGAGCTGTTTTTT. This codes for CASSIRDRGRGGELFF.

The J gene is TRBJ2-7, the V gene TRBV29-1; maybe TRBD1 (6 bases). The CDR3 has 11 residues. The V gene lost 7 bases and the J gene lost 2 bases, with 9 bases spanning the gap. Germline assignment: CDR1 SQVTM and CDR2 ANQGSEA. The CDR3 protein is CSAGTPYEQYF. In DNA, the CDR3 is TGCAGCGCCGGGACACCCTACGAGCAGTACTTC.

This chain uses TRBV2 with TRBJ1-2; D is unresolved. The CDR3 covers 14 residues. Trimming cost V 1 base and J 5 bases, with 11 bases left between them. The germline V gene encodes CDR1 SNHLY and CDR2 FYNNEI. The CDR3 DNA sequence: TGTGCCAGCAGTGAAGGTGCGGGTCCTTATGGCTACACCTTC. This codes for CASSEGAGPYGYTF.

This rearrangement joins TRBV4-1 to TRBJ2-7; D is possibly TRBD2 (5 bases). Trimming cost V 0 bases and J 3 bases, with 12 bases left between them. Germline-derived CDR1 and CDR2 are MGHRA and YSYEKL. The CDR3 contains 15 residues. The CDR3 DNA reads as TGCGCCAGCAGCCAAGAAAGCGGCAGCGTCTACGAGCAGTACTTC. This translates into CASSQESGSVYEQYF.

The J gene is TRBJ2-7, the V gene TRBV10-2; either TRBD1 or TRBD2 may fit D (5 bases each). Germline CDR1 and CDR2: WSHSY and SAAADI. This CDR3 has 13 residues. V was clipped by 4 bases and J by 5 bases, with 12 bases between them. The CDR3 DNA follows: TGCGCCAGCAGTGTTTGGGGGTCCGACGAGCAGTACTTC. Translated, it gives CASSVWGSDEQYF.

The chain has TRBV18 and TRBJ2-7; 8 nucleotides match TRBD1. The length of the CDR3 is 14 residues. J gave up 3 bases and V 3 bases, and 4 bases lay outside the gene matches. CDR1 and CDR2 (germline): KGHSH, LQKENI. CDR3 loop: CASSPDRAVYEQYF. The CDR3 bases are TGTGCCAGCTCACCGGACAGGGCCGTCTACGAGCAGTACTTC.

The V call is TRBV7-9, the J call TRBJ1-5, with D maybe TRBD1 (5 bases). CDR1 is SEHNR and CDR2 is FQNEAQ in the germline V gene (reference sequence). V dropped 2 bases and J dropped 5 bases, with 7 bases sitting between them. The length of the CDR3 is 13 residues. The DNA for the CDR3 is TGTGCCAGCAGCTTAAGAGGGGATCAGCCCCAGCATTTT. Translation gives CASSLRGDQPQHF.